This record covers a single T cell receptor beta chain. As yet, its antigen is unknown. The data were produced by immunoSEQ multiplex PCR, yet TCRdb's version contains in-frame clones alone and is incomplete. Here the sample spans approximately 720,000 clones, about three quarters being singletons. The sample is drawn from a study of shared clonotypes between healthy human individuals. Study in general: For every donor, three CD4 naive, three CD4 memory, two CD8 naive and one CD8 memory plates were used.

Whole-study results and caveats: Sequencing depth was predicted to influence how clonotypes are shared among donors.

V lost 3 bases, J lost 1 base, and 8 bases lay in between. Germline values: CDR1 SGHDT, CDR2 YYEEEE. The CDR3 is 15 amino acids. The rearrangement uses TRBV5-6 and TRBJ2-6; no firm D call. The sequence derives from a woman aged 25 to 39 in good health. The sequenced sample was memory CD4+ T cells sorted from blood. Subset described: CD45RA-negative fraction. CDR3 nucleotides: TGTGCCAGCAGCTCCCGGGTTTCTGGGGCCAACGTCCTGACTTTC. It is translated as CASSSRVSGANVLTF.